This TCR beta chain emerged from a study of cytomegalovirus exposure and HLA in healthy donors. Study-wide points: Sequencing probably produced one cluster of sequence variants that were highly shared. In vitro experiments confirmed that a few CMV-associated chains were specific for CMV antigens.

Though nominally healthy at sampling, donors likely had unrecorded immune exposures. V lost 3 bases to trimming and J lost 10 bases; unmatched junction nucleotides: 6. The length of the CDR3 is 13 residues. The germline gives CDR1 LNHNV, CDR2 YYDKDF (reference sequence). Vbeta (60) and Jbeta (13) primers were used in the PCR. Source study methods: Later analysis identified roughly 82 million unique TCR beta chains, about 11 million shared. Assay: immunoSEQ multiplex PCR; the TCRdb copy retains only in-frame clones and omits some. V and J calls and clone size are given by that table; D and trimming were obtained from the DNA. Of approximately 79,000 clones listed, over 70% were seen once; the top ten hold roughly 2%. This clone has more than one count but fewer than ten. The antigen remains undetermined.

The sequence was obtained from a boy between 10 and 17 years old in good health and CMV-seronegative. The material sequenced was PBMCs. The chain employs TRBV15 and TRBJ2-3; 8 bases align to TRBD1. The CDR3 region is CATSRVDRGAQYF. CDR3 coding DNA: TGTGCCACCAGCAGGGTAGACAGGGGCGCGCAGTATTTT.